The 29 T cell receptor beta chains below come from one sample, sequenced in a study of identical twins. TCRdb called the 5' RACE reads again in MiXCR, with one record for every CDR3 protein. This table holds about 520,000 distinct CDR3 sequences, around 20% found once. The same specimen was also included in a second study, on T cells expressing NK-cell markers.

Sequenced: CD4+ T cells sorted from blood. The source of these receptors is a woman aged 18-35 years in good health.

This clonotype has just a few counts. CDR3 DNA: TGTGCCAGCATCACGTACAGGGGCCTCAGCAATCAGCCCCAGCATTTT. This translates into CASITYRGLSNQPQHF. The chain combines TRBV27 with TRBJ1-5; the match to TRBD1 covers 7 bases. This CDR3 contains 16 residues. Per the germline V gene, CDR1 is MNHEY and CDR2 is SMNVEV (reference sequence). Losses at the gene ends were 7 bases for V and 1 base for J; bases not matched to a gene: 10.

This clonotype occurred a few times. The chain joins TRBV7-9 to TRBJ2-7, with D possibly called TRBD1 or TRBD2 (5 bases each). Trimming removed 6 bases from V and 1 base from J, with 16 bases in between. Germline assignment: CDR1 SEHNR and CDR2 FQNEAQ (reference sequence). The CDR3 covers 15 residues. CDR3 bases: TGTGCCAGCAGTTCCCAAGTGGGACGATCCTACGAGCAGTACTTC. Translating it yields CASSSQVGRSYEQYF.

A note on this clonotype: It may be a read error: a sequence one base away is much more abundant. CDR3 sequence: CASSYSGANTEAFF. For the CDR3, the DNA is TGTGCCAGCAGTTACTCAGGGGCGAACACTGAAGCTTTCTTT. The gene calls are TRBV6-5 and TRBJ1-1; D is perhaps TRBD1 (5 bases). Germline CDR1 and CDR2: MNHEY and SVGAGI. The CDR3 extends over 14 amino acids. Trimming left V 0 bases short and J 1 base short, with 6 bases between.

The chain links TRBV20-1 to TRBJ2-7, with D possibly matching TRBD2 (5 bases). V lost 3 bases and J 7 bases, leaving 10 bases between the germline ends. The CDR3 is made up of 11 amino acids. Germline-derived CDR1 and CDR2 are DFQATT and SNEGSKA (reference sequence). This chain's CDR3 is CSASERAEQYF. CDR3 sequence (DNA): TGCAGTGCTAGTGAGAGGGCGGAGCAGTACTTC.

This clonotype has at least ten counts. Compared with germline, one end of the junction differs, possibly owing to a read error. The chain links TRBV5-1 to TRBJ2-4; D is perhaps TRBD2 (6 bases). Germline loops: CDR1 SGHRS, CDR2 YFSETQ. The CDR3 loop spans 15 amino acids. Here the CDR3 DNA reads TGTGCCAGCAGCTCCGGAGGGCTAGCCAAAAACATTCAGTACTTC. Its protein is CASSSGGLAKNIQYF.

The rearrangement joins TRBV20-1 to TRBJ1-2; possibly TRBD1 for D (6 bases). The V end was cut by 1 base, the J end by 8 bases, with 17 bases between. The CDR3 runs to 14 residues. Looked up from germline, CDR1 is DFQATT and CDR2 is SNEGSKA (reference sequence). CDR3 DNA: TGCAGTGCTAGAGGGGACAACGGACGGGACGGCTACACCTTC. As protein: CSARGDNGRDGYTF.

This clonotype was seen a handful of times. The V gene is TRBV5-1, the J gene TRBJ1-1; 8 bases fit TRBD1. The CDR3 sequence is 17 residues long. The V gene's germline CDR1 is SGHRS and CDR2 YFSETQ. The junction had 7 bases not matched to a gene; V was cut back by 0 bases and J by 0 bases. In DNA form, the CDR3 reads TGCGCCAGCAGCTTGGGTGCTGCAGGGGGCATGAACACTGAAGCTTTCTTT. It codes for CASSLGAAGGMNTEAFF.

This clonotype was recorded a few times. The chain is built from TRBV15 and TRBJ2-3; tentatively, D is TRBD2 (6 bases). This CDR3 contains 15 residues. Germline V gene sequence: CDR1 LNHNV, CDR2 YYDKDF (reference sequence). V shed 5 bases and J shed 1 base, with 13 bases lying between them. The CDR3 DNA is TGTGCCACCAGCCGAGCGGGTCTCGGCACAGATACGCAGTATTTT. This codes for CATSRAGLGTDTQYF.

This sequence joins TRBV27 and TRBJ2-2; a weak D match, TRBD1 (5 bases). Trimming took off 8 bases at V and 2 bases at J, with 12 bases between the two ends. The length of the CDR3 is 14 residues. Germline V gene data show CDR1 as MNHEY and CDR2 as SMNVEV (reference sequence). As DNA, the CDR3 is TGTGCCAGCTGGGGCGGTTTCAACACCGGGGAGCTGTTTTTT. Translating gives CASWGGFNTGELFF.

This clonotype appeared many times. The chain recombines TRBV6-1 with TRBJ1-1; 11 bases align to TRBD1. Losses at the gene ends were 5 bases for V and 6 bases for J; bases not matched to a gene: 8. The CDR3 has 15 amino acids. CDR1 is MNHNS and CDR2 is SASEGT in the germline V gene. CDR3 region: CASSPGQGAIAEAFF. DNA of the CDR3: TGTGCCAGCAGTCCCGGACAGGGGGCCATCGCTGAAGCTTTCTTT.

The chain uses TRBV20-1 and TRBJ2-7, with TRBD2 identical over 9 bases. V lost 3 bases to trimming and J lost 2 bases; unmatched junction nucleotides: 5. Looked up from germline, CDR1 is DFQATT and CDR2 is SNEGSKA (reference sequence). This CDR3 has 14 amino acids. The CDR3 DNA reads TGCAGTGCTAGTGGGACTAGCATTACCTACGAGCAGTACTTC. It translates to CSASGTSITYEQYF.

The chain links TRBV10-3 to TRBJ2-7; no clear D. Germline V CDR1 and CDR2: ENHRY, SYGVKD. The germline V and J ends were trimmed by 8 bases and 3 bases, with 11 bases remaining between them. This CDR3 has 12 residues. The chain's CDR3 is CAIGGIRYEQYF. CDR3 DNA sequence: TGTGCCATCGGTGGCATTCGCTACGAGCAGTACTTC.

CDR3 residues: CASRREITGELFF. The CDR3 coding sequence is TGTGCCAGCAGGCGGGAGATCACCGGGGAGCTGTTTTTT. The J gene is TRBJ2-2, the V gene TRBV6-6; 7 positions agree with TRBD2. The germline gives CDR1 MNHNY, CDR2 SVGAGI (reference sequence). V shed 6 bases, J shed 4 bases, and the junction held 2 bases outside the gene matches. The CDR3 sequence is 13 residues long.

The genes are TRBV4-1 and TRBJ1-4; maybe TRBD1 (6 bases). The CDR3 runs 14 residues. CDR1 MGHRA and CDR2 YSYEKL come from the germline V gene. V was pared by 4 bases and J by 7 bases, with 13 bases between. The CDR3 DNA reads TGCGCCAGCAGCCCTACAGGGTTTGTTGAAAAACTGTTTTTT. Translated: CASSPTGFVEKLFF.

This chain joins TRBV7-9 and TRBJ1-6, with D perhaps matching TRBD1 (6 bases). This CDR3 has 15 residues. Germline V gene sequence: CDR1 SEHNR, CDR2 FQNEAQ (reference sequence). V was cut by 3 bases and J by 7 bases, with 13 bases left in between. Here the CDR3 reads CASSLGAGGNSPLHF. The CDR3, as DNA: TGTGCCAGCAGCTTGGGGGCCGGTGGGAATTCACCCCTCCACTTT.

This rearrangement joins TRBV3-1 to TRBJ2-2; D is unresolved. CDR3 length: 16 residues. CDR1 and CDR2 (germline): LGHDT, YNNKEL (reference sequence). Trimming removed 0 bases at V and 7 bases at J, with 15 bases between. The CDR3 region has the DNA TGTGCCAGCAGCCAAGAACTGGCTTCATGGAGCGGGGAGCTGTTTTTT. Residues: CASSQELASWSGELFF.

This clonotype has only a few counts. The chain couples TRBV10-1 to TRBJ2-5; 8 bases line up with TRBD1. Germline loops: CDR1 WNHNN, CDR2 SYGVQD (reference sequence). The CDR3 is made up of 17 amino acids. V was pared by 3 bases and J by 4 bases, with 13 bases of the junction left unmatched. CDR3 sequence (DNA): TGCGCCAGCAGTGAATCGGGGAGAACAGGGGGAAGAGAGACCCAGTACTTC. Translation gives CASSESGRTGGRETQYF.

The chain recombines TRBV7-2 with TRBJ2-1, with 11 nucleotides matching TRBD2. In germline, CDR1 is SGHTA, CDR2 FQGNSA. V gave up 5 bases and J gave up 8 bases; unmatched junction bases: 5. The CDR3 contains 14 residues. This chain's CDR3 is CASSAPGLADEQFF. As DNA, the CDR3 is TGTGCCAGCAGCGCTCCGGGACTAGCGGATGAGCAGTTCTTC.

This chain uses TRBV11-2 with TRBJ2-7, with 8 bases identical to TRBD1. CDR3 length equals 16 residues. V trimming: 3 bases; J trimming: 4 bases; junction bases outside the gene matches: 11. The germline CDR1 and CDR2 sequences are SGHAT and FQNNGV. The CDR3 nucleotides read TGTGCCAGCAGCTTCCTTTTTGGACAGGGAAAATACGAGCAGTACTTC. This sequence encodes CASSFLFGQGKYEQYF.

This clonotype was recorded only once. The chain recombines TRBV7-8 with TRBJ2-3; 10 positions agree with TRBD1. Germline trimming cut 5 bases from V and 1 base from J; bases unmatched to any gene: 9. Germline values: CDR1 SGHVS, CDR2 FQNEAQ. The CDR3 spans 17 residues. The CDR3 sequence: CASSTGQGRMGTDTQYF. The CDR3, as DNA: TGTGCCAGCAGCACGGGACAGGGGCGGATGGGCACAGATACGCAGTATTTT.

The table lists this clonotype with a few counts. The V gene is TRBV12-3 or TRBV12-4, the J gene TRBJ2-5; D is undetermined. V gave up 4 bases and J gave up 0 bases, with 9 bases separating them. This CDR3 has 14 residues. For the CDR3, the DNA is TGTGCCAGCAGTTCGTCAGTGTACCAAGAGACCCAGTACTTC. Residues: CASSSSVYQETQYF.

This clonotype was counted a few times. The chain carries TRBV30 and TRBJ1-2; a weak D match, TRBD1 (6 bases). The germline V and J ends were trimmed by 4 bases and 5 bases, with 8 bases remaining between them. Germline CDR1 and CDR2: GTSNPN and SVGIG (reference sequence). This CDR3 comprises 11 residues. The CDR3, as DNA: TGTGCCTGGACGGGACATTATGGCTACACCTTC. Protein product: CAWTGHYGYTF.

The chain links TRBV7-2 to TRBJ2-1; tentative D call: TRBD2 (5 bases). The V and J ends lost 9 bases and 0 bases respectively, with 15 bases between them. Germline assignment: CDR1 SGHTA and CDR2 FQGNSA. This CDR3 has 15 residues. In DNA form, the CDR3 reads TGTGCCAGTAGTACCCTTGGACTCTCCTACAATGAGCAGTTCTTC. Its protein is CASSTLGLSYNEQFF.

This clonotype was counted between two and nine times. This chain joins TRBV29-1 and TRBJ2-3; maybe TRBD2 (5 bases). V lost 6 bases, J lost 1 base, and 14 bases lay in between. CDR3 length equals 14 residues. Germline V CDR1 and CDR2: SQVTM, ANQGSEA. The CDR3 DNA follows: TGCAGCGTCCCAGGCCGGGGAGGCACAGATACGCAGTATTTT. The encoded protein is CSVPGRGGTDTQYF.

The J gene is TRBJ1-2, the V gene TRBV6-1; D remains unclear. In germline, CDR1 is MNHNS, CDR2 SASEGT. This CDR3 has 13 amino acids. Between the trimmed V and J ends, which lost 6 bases and 5 bases, there was a span of 13 bases. CDR3 bases: TGTGCCAGCAGCCGAGATTTGAGTTATGGCTACACCTTC. Its translation: CASSRDLSYGYTF.

This clonotype was detected once. This CDR3 is missing its conserved last phenylalanine or tryptophan, likely due to a read error. The rearrangement links TRBV20-1 to TRBJ1-6; 8 nucleotides align to TRBD1. V dropped 5 bases and J dropped 9; count of bases not matched to a gene: 12. Germline values: CDR1 DFQATT, CDR2 SNEGSKA (reference sequence). The CDR3 is 15 residues long. Here the CDR3 reads CSALTGATRGSPLHL. CDR3 coding DNA: TGCAGTGCTCTGACAGGGGCGACTAGAGGTTCACCCCTCCACCTT.

This clonotype has only a few counts. The chain links TRBV19 to TRBJ1-2; 10 bases align to TRBD1. The CDR3 has 16 amino acids. Germline values: CDR1 LNHDA, CDR2 SQIVND (reference sequence). Trimming at V came to 6 bases and at J to 4 bases, leaving 11 bases not matched to a gene. CDR3 loop: CASRETGTGDFYGYTF. The CDR3 nucleotides are TGTGCCAGTAGAGAGACCGGGACAGGGGATTTCTATGGCTACACCTTC.

The rearrangement joins TRBV4-3 to TRBJ2-1, with 12 bases that match TRBD2. This CDR3 has 15 amino acids. The J segment lost 8 bases and the V segment lost 2 bases, leaving 4 bases of the junction unmatched. The V gene's germline CDR1 is LGHNA and CDR2 YSLEER. DNA of the CDR3: TGCGCCAGCAGCCAACTAGCGGGAGGGCCCCATGAGCAGTTCTTC. Translated: CASSQLAGGPHEQFF.

This clonotype was counted at least ten times. The chain uses TRBV12-3 or TRBV12-4 and TRBJ2-7; D might be TRBD1 (7 bases). This CDR3 spans 15 amino acids. V shed 4 bases and J shed 2 bases, with 15 bases lying between them. CDR3 protein: CASSSRGTATYEQYF. The CDR3, as DNA: TGTGCCAGCAGTTCTCGGGGGACAGCAACCTACGAGCAGTACTTC.